This T cell receptor beta chain was recorded in a study of T cell responses to AZD1222 COVID-19 vaccine. In this sample, this clone turned up a few times. The antigen is undetermined. TCRdb's copy holds only in-frame clones and misses some; the assay was immunoSEQ multiplex PCR. The data contain under 140,000 clones, 85% to 90% of them singletons. Researchers grouped second doses given at about 4 or about 12 weeks into one pool. There are 15 residues in the CDR3. Germline CDR1 MNHEY, CDR2 SVGAGI. Trimming took 2 bases from V and 5 from J; bases not matched to a gene: 3. Study-wide results and caveats: Just six AZD1222 recipients were seropositive at baseline. Across the whole spike, CD4 TCRs peaked at regions 160-218 and 743-854.

Sequenced here: peripheral blood, sampled 28 days after the second AZD1222 dose. This sequence was found in an adult who received the AZD1222 COVID-19 vaccine. The V call is TRBV6-5, the J call TRBJ2-1; 10 nucleotides agree with TRBD1. This chain's CDR3 is CASSYGTGVDNEQFF. The CDR3 DNA is TGTGCCAGCAGTTACGGGACAGGGGTGGACAATGAGCAGTTCTTC.